This T cell receptor (beta chain) was identified in a study of identical twins. All donors were healthy, and all were Caucasian. Study-wide findings and caveats: Researchers caution that invariant MAIT and iNKT cells could partly confound zero-insertion analyses. Within monozygotic twins, out-of-frame TCR alpha sharing was underestimated by the models.

Template switching supplied a universal primer site; unique molecular identifiers were carried on the cDNA. In TCRdb, the 5' RACE reads were re-called with MiXCR into one record per CDR3 protein. Of 1.5 million or so distinct CDR3 sequences listed, about 32% were seen once; the top ten hold more than 0.25%. This clonotype showed up just a few times. Its specificity is unknown. Source material: cord blood. The receptor was derived from a newborn girl in good health.

The CDR3 nucleotides are TGTGCCAGCAGCTTATTCGCGGGAGTGGCCTACAATGAGCAGTTCTTC. Translated, it gives CASSLFAGVAYNEQFF. The genes are TRBV11-1 and TRBJ2-1, with 7 positions matching TRBD2. The CDR3 is 16 residues long. Unmatched junction bases numbered 6, after V lost 2 bases and J lost 2 bases. From germline, CDR1 is SGHAT and CDR2 FQDESV (reference sequence).